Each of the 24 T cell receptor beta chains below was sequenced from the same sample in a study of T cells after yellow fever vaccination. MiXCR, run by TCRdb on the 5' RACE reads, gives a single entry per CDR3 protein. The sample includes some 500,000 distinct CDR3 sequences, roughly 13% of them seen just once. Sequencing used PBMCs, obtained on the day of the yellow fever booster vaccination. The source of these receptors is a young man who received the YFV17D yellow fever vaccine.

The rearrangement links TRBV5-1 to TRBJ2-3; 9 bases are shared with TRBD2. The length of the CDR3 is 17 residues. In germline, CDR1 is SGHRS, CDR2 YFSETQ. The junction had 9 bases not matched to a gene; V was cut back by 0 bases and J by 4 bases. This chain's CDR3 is CASSLGGTSISPDTQYF. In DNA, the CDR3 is TGCGCCAGCAGCTTGGGGGGGACTAGCATCTCACCAGATACGCAGTATTTT.

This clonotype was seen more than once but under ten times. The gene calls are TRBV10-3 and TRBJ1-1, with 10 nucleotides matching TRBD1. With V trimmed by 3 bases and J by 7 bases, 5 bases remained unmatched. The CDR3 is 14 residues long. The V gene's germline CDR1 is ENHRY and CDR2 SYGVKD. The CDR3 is CAISDRTGGLEAFF. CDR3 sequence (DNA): TGTGCCATCAGTGACAGGACAGGGGGACTTGAAGCTTTCTTT.

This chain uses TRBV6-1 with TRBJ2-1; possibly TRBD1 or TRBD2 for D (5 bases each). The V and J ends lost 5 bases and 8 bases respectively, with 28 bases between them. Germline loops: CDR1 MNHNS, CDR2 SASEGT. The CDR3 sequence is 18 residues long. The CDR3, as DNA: TGTGCCAGCAGTCCGGGGCCTTACCCTGGATCAGATCCCGATGAGCAGTTCTTC. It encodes CASSPGPYPGSDPDEQFF.

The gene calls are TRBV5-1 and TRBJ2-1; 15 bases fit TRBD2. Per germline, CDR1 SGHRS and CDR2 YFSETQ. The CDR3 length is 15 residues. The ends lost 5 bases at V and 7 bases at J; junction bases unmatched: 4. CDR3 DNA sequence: TGCGCCAGCAGACTTGGGACTAGCGGGGGGAATGAGCAGTTCTTC. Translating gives CASRLGTSGGNEQFF. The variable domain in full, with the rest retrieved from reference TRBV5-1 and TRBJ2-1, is KAGVTQTPRYLIKTRGQQVTLSCSPISGHRSVSWYQQTPGQGLQFLFEYFSETQRNKGNFPGRFSGRQFSNSRSEMNVSTLELGDSALYLCASRLGTSGGNEQFFGPGTRLTVL.

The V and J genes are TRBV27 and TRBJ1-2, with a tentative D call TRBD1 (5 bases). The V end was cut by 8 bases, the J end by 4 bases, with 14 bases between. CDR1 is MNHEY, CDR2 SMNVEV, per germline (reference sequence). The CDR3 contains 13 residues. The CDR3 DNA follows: TGTGCCAGCGGTTGGACGGGGCGCTATGGCTACACCTTC. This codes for CASGWTGRYGYTF.

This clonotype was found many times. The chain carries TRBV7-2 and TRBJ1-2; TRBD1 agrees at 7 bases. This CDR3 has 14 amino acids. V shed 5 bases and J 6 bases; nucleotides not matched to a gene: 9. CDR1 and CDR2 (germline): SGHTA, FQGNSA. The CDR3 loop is CASSPGQVVDGYTF. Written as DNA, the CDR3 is TGTGCCAGCAGCCCAGGACAGGTCGTGGATGGCTACACCTTC.

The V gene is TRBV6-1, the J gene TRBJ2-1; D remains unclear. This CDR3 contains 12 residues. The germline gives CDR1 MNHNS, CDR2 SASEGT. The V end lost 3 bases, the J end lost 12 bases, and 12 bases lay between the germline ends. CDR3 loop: CASSDLGLSQFF. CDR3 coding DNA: TGTGCCAGCAGTGACTTAGGCTTATCGCAGTTCTTC.

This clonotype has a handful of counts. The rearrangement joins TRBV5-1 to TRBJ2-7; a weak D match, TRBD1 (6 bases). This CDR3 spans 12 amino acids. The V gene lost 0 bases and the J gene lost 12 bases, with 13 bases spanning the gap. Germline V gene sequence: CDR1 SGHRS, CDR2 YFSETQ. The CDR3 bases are TGCGCCAGCAGCTTGGAACAGGGTGATCGGTACTTC. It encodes CASSLEQGDRYF.

CDR3 protein: CASSLGWTSGRHEQFF. CDR3 coding DNA: TGTGCCAGCAGCTTAGGTTGGACTAGCGGGAGACATGAGCAGTTCTTC. This chain joins TRBV7-3 and TRBJ2-1; 13 nucleotides align to TRBD2. Germline CDR1 and CDR2: SGHTA and FQGTGA. The CDR3 loop spans 16 amino acids. Trimming removed 2 bases from V and 8 bases from J; junction bases left unmatched: 6.

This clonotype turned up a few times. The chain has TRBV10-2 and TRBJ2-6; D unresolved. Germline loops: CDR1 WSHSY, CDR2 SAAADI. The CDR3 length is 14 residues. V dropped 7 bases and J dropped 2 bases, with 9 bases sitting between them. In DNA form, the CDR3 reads TGCGCCAGCACGGGTGGACCTGGGGCCAACGTCCTGACTTTC. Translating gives CASTGGPGANVLTF.

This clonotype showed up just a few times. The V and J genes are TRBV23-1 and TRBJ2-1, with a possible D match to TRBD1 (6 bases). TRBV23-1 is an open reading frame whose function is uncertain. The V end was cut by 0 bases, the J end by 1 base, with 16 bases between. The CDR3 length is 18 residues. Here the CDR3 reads CASSQSRGMVKSYNEQFF. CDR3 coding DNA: TGCGCCAGCAGTCAATCAAGGGGGATGGTGAAGTCCTACAATGAGCAGTTCTTC.

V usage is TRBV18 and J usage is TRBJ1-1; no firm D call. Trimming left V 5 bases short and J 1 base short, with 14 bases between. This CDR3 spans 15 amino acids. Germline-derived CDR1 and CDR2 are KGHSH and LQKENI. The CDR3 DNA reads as TGTGCCAGCTCAGCCCCTATGGGAGCGAACACTGAAGCTTTCTTT. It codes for CASSAPMGANTEAFF. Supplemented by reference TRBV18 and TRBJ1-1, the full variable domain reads NAGVMQNPRHLVRRRGQEARLRCSPMKGHSHVYWYRQLPEEGLKFMVYLQKENIIDESGMPKERFSAEFPKEGPSILRIQQVVRGDSAAYFCASSAPMGANTEAFFGQGTRLTVV.

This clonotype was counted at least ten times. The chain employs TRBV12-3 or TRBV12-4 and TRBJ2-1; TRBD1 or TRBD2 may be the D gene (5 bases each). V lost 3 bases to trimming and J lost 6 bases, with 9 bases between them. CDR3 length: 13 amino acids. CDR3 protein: CASSFRGVNEQFF. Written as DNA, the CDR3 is TGTGCCAGCAGTTTTAGAGGGGTCAATGAGCAGTTCTTC.

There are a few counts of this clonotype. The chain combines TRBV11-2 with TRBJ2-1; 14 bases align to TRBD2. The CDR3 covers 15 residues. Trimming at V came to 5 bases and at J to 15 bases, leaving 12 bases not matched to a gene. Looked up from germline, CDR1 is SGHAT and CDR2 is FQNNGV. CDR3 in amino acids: CASSEPGLAGENRFF. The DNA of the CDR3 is TGTGCCAGCAGCGAACCGGGACTAGCGGGAGAAAATCGGTTCTTC.

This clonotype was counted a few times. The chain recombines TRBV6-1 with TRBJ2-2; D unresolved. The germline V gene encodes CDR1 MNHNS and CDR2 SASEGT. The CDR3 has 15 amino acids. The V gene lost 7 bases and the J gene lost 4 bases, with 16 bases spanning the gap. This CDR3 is CASTPSGSVTGELFF. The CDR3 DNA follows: TGTGCCAGCACCCCGTCGGGTTCGGTCACCGGGGAGCTGTTTTTT.

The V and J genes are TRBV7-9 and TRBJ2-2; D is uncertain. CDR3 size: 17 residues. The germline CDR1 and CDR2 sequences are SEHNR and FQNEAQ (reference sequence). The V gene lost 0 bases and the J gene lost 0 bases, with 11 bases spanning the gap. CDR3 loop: CASSLAGRIANTGELFF. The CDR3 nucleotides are TGTGCCAGCAGCTTAGCTGGCAGGATAGCGAACACCGGGGAGCTGTTTTTT.

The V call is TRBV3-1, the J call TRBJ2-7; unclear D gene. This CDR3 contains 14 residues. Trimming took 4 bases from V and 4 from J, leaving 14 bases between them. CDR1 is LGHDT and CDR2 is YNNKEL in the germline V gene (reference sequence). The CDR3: CASSPMGRPYEQYF. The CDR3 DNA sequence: TGTGCCAGCAGCCCCATGGGAAGGCCGTACGAGCAGTACTTC.

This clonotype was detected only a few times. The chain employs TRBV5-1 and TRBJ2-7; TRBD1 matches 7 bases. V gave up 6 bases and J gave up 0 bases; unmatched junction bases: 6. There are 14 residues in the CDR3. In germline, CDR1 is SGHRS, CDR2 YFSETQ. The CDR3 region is CASNTGQPSYEQYF. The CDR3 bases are TGCGCCAGCAACACGGGACAGCCCTCCTACGAGCAGTACTTC.

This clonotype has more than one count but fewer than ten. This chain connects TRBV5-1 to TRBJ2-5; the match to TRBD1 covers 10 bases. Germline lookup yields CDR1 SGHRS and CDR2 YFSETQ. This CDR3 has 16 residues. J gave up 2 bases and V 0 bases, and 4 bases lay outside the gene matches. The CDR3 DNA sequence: TGCGCCAGCAGCTTGGCAGGGACAGGGGTGCAAGAGACCCAGTACTTC. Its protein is CASSLAGTGVQETQYF.

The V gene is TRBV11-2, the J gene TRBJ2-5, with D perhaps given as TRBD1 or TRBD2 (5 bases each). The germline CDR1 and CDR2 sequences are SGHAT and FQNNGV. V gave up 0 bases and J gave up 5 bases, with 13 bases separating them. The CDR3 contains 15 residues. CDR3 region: CASSLEQAGVETQYF. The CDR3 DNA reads TGTGCCAGCAGCTTAGAACAGGCCGGGGTGGAGACCCAGTACTTC.

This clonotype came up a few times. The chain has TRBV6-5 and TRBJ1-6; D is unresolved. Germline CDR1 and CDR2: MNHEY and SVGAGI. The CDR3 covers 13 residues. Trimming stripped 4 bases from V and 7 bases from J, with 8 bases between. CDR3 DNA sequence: TGTGCCAGCAGTTTGGGTTTAAATTCACCCCTCCACTTT. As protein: CASSLGLNSPLHF.

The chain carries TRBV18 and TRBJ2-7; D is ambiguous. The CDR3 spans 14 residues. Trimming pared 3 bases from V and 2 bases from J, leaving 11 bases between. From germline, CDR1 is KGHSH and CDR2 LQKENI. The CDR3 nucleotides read TGTGCCAGCTCACCCCTCAAGGTTGCCTACGAGCAGTACTTC. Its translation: CASSPLKVAYEQYF.

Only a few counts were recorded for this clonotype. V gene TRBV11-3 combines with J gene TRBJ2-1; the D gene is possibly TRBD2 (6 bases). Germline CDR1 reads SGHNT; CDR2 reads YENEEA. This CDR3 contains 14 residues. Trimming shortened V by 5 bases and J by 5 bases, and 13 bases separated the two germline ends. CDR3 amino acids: CASSAFTGDNEQFF. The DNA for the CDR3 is TGTGCCAGCAGCGCCTTTACGGGGGACAATGAGCAGTTCTTC.

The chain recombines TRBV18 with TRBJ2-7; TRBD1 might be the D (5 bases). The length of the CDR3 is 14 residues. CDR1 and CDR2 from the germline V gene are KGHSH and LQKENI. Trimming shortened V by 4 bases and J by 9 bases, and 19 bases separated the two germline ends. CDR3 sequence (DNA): TGTGCCAGCTCACAAGGGGCAGAGAACCCCGGGCAGTACTTC. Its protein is CASSQGAENPGQYF.